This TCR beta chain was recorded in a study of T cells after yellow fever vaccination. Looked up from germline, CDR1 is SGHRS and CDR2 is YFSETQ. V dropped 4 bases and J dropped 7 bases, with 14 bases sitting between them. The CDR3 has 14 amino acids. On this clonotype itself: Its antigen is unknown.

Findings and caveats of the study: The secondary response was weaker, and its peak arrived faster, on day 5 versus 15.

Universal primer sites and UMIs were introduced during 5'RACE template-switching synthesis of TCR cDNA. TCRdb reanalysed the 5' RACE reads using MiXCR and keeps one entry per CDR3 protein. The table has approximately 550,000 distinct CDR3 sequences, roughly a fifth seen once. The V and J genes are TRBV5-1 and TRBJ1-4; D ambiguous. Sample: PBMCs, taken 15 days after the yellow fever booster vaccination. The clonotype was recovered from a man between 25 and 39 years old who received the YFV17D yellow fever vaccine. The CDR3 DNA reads TGCGCCAGCAGCCTTGAGGGTGGCGCTGAAAAACTGTTTTTT. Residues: CASSLEGGAEKLFF. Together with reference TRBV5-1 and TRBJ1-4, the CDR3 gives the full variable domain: KAGVTQTPRYLIKTRGQQVTLSCSPISGHRSVSWYQQTPGQGLQFLFEYFSETQRNKGNFPGRFSGRQFSNSRSEMNVSTLELGDSALYLCASSLEGGAEKLFFGSGTQLSVL.